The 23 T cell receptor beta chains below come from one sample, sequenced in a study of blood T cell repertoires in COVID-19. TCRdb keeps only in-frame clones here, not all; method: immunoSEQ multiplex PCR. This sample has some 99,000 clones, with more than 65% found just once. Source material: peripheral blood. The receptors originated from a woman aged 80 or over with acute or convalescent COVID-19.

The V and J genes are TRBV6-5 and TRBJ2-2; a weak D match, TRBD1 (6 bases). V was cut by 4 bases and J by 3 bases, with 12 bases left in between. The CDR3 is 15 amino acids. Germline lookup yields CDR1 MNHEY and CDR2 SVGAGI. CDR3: CASSLDSLYTGELFF. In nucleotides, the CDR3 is TGTGCCAGCAGTTTGGACAGTTTATACACCGGGGAGCTGTTTTTT.

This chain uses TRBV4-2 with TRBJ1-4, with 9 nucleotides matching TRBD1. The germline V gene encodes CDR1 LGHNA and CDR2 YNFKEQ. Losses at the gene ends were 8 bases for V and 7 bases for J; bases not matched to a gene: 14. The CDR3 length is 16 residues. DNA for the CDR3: TGTGCCAGCCGGGACAGGGAGGGACCTTTATCTGAAAAACTGTTTTTT. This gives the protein CASRDREGPLSEKLFF.

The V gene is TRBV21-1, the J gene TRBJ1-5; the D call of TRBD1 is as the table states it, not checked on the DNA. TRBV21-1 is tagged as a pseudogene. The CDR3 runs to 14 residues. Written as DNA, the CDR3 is TGTGCCACCTCTGGGACAGGGGGACTTCAGCCCCAGCATTTT. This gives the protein CATSGTGGLQPQHF.

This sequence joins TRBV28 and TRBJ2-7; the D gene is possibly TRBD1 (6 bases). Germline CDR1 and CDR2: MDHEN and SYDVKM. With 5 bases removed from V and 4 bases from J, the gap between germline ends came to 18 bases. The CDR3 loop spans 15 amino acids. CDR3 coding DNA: TGTGCCAGCAGTGACAGGAGTCTGATTTGGTACGAGCAGTACGTC. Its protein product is CASSDRSLIWYEQYV.

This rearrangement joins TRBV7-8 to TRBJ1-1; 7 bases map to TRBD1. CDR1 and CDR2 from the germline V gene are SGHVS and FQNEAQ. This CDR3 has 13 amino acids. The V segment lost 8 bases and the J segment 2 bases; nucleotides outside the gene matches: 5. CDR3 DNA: TGTGCCAGCCTTCGACAGGGAAACACTGAAGCTTTCTTT. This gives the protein CASLRQGNTEAFF.

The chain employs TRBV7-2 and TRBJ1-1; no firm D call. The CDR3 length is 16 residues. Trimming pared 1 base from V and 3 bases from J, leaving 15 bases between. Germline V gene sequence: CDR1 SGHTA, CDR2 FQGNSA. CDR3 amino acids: CASSLDRAPGYTEAFF. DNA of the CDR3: TGTGCCAGCAGCTTAGACAGAGCCCCTGGGTACACTGAAGCTTTCTTT.

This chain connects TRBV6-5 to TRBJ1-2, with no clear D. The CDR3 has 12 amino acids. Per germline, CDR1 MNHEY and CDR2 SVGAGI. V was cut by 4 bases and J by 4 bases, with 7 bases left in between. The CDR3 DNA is TGTGCCAGCAGTTCGTCAGTCTATGGCTACACCTTC. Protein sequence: CASSSSVYGYTF.

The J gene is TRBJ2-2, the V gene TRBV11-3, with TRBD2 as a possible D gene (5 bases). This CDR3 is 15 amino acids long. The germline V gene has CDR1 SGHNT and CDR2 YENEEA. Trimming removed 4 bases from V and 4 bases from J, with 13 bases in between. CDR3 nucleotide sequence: TGTGCCAGCAGCTCGGGGTCCTCGACCACCGGGGAGCTGTTTTTT. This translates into CASSSGSSTTGELFF.

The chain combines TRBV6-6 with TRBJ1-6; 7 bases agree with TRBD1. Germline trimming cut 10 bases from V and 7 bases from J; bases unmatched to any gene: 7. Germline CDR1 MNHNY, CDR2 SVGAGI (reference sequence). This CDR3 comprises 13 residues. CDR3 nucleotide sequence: TGTGCCACCCTGACAGGGAAGAATTCACCCCTCCACTTT. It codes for CATLTGKNSPLHF.

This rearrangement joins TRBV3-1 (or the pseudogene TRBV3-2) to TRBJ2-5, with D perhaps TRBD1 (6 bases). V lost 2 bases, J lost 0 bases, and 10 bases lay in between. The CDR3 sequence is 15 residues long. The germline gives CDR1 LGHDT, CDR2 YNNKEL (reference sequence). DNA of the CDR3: TGTGCCAGCAGCCAACTCAGGGGCCACCAAGAGACCCAGTACTTC. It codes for CASSQLRGHQETQYF.

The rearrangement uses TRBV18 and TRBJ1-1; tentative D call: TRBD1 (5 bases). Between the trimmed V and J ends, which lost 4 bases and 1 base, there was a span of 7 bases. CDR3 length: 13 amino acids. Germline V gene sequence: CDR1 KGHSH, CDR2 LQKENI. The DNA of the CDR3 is TGTGCCAGCTCACGAGGACAGAACACTGAAGCTTTCTTT. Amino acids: CASSRGQNTEAFF.

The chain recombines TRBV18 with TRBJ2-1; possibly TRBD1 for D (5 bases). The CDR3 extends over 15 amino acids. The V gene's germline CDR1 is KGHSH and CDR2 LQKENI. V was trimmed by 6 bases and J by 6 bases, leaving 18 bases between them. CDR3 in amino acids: CASSDRLTETNEQFF. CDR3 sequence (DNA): TGTGCCAGCTCCGATCGTCTGACAGAAACCAATGAGCAGTTCTTC.

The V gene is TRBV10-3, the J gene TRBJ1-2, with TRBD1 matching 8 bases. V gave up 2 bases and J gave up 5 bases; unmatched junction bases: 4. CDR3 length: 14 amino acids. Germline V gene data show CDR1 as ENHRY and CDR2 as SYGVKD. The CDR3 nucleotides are TGTGCCATCAGTGAGATGCAGGGGGCGTATGGCTACACCTTC. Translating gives CAISEMQGAYGYTF.

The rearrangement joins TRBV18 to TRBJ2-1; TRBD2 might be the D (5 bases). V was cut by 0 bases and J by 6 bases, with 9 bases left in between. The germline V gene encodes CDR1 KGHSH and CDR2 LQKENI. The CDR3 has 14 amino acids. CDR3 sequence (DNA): TGTGCCAGCTCACCACCTCTAGCCCCCAATGAGCAGTTCTTC. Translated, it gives CASSPPLAPNEQFF. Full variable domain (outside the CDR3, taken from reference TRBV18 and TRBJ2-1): NAGVMQNPRHLVRRRGQEARLRCSPMKGHSHVYWYRQLPEEGLKFMVYLQKENIIDESGMPKERFSAEFPKEGPSILRIQQVVRGDSAAYFCASSPPLAPNEQFFGPGTRLTVL.

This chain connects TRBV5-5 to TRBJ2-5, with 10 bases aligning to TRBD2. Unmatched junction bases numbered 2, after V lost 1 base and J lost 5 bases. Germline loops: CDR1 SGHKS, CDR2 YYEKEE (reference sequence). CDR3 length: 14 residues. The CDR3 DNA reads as TGTGCCAGCAGCTTGACTAGCGGGGTTGAGACCCAGTACTTC. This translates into CASSLTSGVETQYF.

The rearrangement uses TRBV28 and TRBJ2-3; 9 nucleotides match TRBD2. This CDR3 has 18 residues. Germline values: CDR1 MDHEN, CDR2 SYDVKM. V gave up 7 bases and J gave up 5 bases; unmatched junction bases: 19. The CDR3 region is CASTKGGTSSLWEDTQYF. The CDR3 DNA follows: TGTGCCAGCACCAAAGGGGGGACTAGCTCTTTGTGGGAAGATACGCAGTATTTT.

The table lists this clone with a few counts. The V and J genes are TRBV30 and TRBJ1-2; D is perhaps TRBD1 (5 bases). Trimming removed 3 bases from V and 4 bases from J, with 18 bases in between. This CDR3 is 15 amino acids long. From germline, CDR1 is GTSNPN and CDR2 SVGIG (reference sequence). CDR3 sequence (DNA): TGTGCCTGGAGGGAGAGGTTTAGACAGAGCTATGGCTACACCTTC. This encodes CAWRERFRQSYGYTF. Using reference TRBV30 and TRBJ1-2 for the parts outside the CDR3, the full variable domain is SQTIHQWPATLVQPVGSPLSLECTVEGTSNPNLYWYRQAAGRGLQLLFYSVGIGQISSEVPQNLSASRPQDRQFILSSKKLLLSDSGFYLCAWRERFRQSYGYTFGSGTRLTVV.

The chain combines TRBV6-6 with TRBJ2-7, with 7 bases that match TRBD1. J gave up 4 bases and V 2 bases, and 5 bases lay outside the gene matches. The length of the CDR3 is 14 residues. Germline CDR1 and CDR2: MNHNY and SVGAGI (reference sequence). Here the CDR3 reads CASSYRQGAYEQYV. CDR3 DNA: TGTGCCAGCAGTTACAGACAGGGAGCTTACGAGCAGTACGTC.

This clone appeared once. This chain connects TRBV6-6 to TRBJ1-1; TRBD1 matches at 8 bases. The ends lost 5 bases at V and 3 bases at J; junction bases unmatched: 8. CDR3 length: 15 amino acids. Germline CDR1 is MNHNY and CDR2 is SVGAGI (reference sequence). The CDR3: CASSLPSGQDTEAFF. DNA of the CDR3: TGTGCCAGCAGTCTTCCCTCGGGACAGGACACTGAAGCTTTCTTT.

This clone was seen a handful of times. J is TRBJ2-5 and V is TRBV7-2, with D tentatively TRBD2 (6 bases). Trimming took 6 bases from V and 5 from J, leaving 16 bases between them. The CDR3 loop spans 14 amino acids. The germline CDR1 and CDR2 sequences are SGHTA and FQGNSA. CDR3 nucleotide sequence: TGTGCCAGCAGTTACCGGGACTCAATGGAGACCCAGTACTTC. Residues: CASSYRDSMETQYF.

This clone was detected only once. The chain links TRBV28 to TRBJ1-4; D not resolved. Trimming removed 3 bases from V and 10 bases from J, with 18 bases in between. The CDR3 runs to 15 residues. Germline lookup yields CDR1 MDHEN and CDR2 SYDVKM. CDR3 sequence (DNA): TGTGCCAGCAGTTTTCCCGGGAACGGAGGTGGAAAACTGTTTTTT. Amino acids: CASSFPGNGGGKLFF.

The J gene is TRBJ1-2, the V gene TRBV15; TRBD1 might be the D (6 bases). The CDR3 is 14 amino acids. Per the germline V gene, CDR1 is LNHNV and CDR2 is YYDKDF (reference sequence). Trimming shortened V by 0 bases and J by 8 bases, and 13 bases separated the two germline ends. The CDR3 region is CATSRDRGKRGYTF. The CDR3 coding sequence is TGTGCCACCAGCAGAGATAGGGGGAAAAGAGGCTACACCTTC.

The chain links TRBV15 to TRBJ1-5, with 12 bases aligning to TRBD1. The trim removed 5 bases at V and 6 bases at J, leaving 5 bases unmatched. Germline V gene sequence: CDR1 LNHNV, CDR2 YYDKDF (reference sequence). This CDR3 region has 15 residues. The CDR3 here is CATSGGQGASQPQHF. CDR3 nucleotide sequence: TGTGCCACCAGCGGGGGACAGGGGGCTAGTCAGCCCCAGCATTTT.